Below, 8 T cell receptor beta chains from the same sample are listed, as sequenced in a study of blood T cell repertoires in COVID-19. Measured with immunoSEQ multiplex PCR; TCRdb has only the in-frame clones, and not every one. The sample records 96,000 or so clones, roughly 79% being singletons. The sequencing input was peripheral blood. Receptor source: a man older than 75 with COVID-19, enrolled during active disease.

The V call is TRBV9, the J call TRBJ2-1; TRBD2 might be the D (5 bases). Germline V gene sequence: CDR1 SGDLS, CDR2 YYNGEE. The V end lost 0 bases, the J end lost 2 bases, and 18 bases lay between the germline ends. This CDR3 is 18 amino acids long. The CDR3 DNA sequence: TGTGCCAGCAGCGTAGCAAGCGGTGGGAGAGACCCCTACAATGAGCAGTTCTTC. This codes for CASSVASGGRDPYNEQFF. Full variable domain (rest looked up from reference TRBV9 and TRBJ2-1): DSGVTQTPKHLITATGQRVTLRCSPRSGDLSVYWYQQSLDQGLQFLIQYYNGEERAKGNILERFSAQQFPDLHSELNLSSLELGDSALYFCASSVASGGRDPYNEQFFGPGTRLTVL.

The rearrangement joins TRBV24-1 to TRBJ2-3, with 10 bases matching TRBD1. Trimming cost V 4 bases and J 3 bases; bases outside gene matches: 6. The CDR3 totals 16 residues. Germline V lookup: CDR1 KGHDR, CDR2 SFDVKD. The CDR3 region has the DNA TGTGCCACCAGTGACCCCACGGGACAGGGGACAGATACGCAGTATTTT. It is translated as CATSDPTGQGTDTQYF.

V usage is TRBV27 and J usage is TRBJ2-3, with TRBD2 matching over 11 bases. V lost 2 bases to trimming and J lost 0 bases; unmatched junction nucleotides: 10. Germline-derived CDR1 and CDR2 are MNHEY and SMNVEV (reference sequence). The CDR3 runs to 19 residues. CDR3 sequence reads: CASSLGVASGRFSTDTQYF. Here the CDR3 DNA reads TGTGCCAGCAGTTTAGGCGTGGCTAGCGGGAGGTTCAGCACAGATACGCAGTATTTT.

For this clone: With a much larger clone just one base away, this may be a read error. The CDR3 DNA follows: TGTGCCAGCAGCTTGGACAGGATGAACACTGAAGCTTTCTTT. Translating gives CASSLDRMNTEAFF. V usage is TRBV14 and J usage is TRBJ1-1; 7 positions agree with TRBD1. Germline V gives CDR1 SGHDN, CDR2 FVKESK. This CDR3 has 14 amino acids. The V segment lost 5 bases and the J segment 0 bases; nucleotides outside the gene matches: 3.

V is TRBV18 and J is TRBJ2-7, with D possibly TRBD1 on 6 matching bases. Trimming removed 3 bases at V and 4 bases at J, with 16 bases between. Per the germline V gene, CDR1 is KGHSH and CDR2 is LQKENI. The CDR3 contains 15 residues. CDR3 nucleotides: TGTGCCAGCTCACCCGAAGGGGGAAGGAGGTACGAGCAGTACTTC. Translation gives CASSPEGGRRYEQYF.

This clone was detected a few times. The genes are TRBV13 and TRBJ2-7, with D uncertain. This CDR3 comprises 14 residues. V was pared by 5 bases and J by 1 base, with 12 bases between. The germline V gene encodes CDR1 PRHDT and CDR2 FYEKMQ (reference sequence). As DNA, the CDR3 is TGTGCCAGCAGCCCCGGTGATGCATCCTACGAGCAGTACTTC. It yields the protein CASSPGDASYEQYF. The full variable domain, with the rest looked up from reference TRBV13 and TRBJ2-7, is AAGVIQSPRHLIKEKRETATLKCYPIPRHDTVYWYQQGPGQDPQFLISFYEKMQSDKGSIPDRFSAQQFSDYHSELNMSSLELGDSALYFCASSPGDASYEQYFGPGTRLTVT.

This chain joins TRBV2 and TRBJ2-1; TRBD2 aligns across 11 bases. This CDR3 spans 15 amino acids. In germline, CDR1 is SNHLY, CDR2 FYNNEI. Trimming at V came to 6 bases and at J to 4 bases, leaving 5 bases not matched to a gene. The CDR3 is CASSIAGGPYNEQFF. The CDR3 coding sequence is TGTGCCAGCAGCATAGCGGGAGGGCCTTACAATGAGCAGTTCTTC.

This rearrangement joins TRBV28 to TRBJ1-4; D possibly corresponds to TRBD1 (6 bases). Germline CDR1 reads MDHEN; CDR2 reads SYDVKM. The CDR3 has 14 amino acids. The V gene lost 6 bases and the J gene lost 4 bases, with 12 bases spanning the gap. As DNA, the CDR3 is TGTGCCAGCAGGCAAGGGGGGGATAATGAAAAACTGTTTTTT. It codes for CASRQGGDNEKLFF.